This T cell receptor (beta chain) was profiled in a study of shared clonotypes between healthy human individuals. Overall study context: CD4 naive cells filled three plates per donor, CD4 memory three, CD8 naive two and CD8 memory one.

Study-wide points: In contrast to clonotypes shared by all four donors, non-shared clonotypes had lower generation probabilities. When naive CD4 clonotypes were compared across a few donors, about 4.9% were shared. Rarefaction revealed incomplete sorted-subset sequencing despite large depth.

CDR1 is SEHNR and CDR2 is FQNEAQ in the germline V gene (reference sequence). The CDR3 spans 14 residues. The V gene lost 2 bases and the J gene lost 4 bases, with 9 bases spanning the gap. Produced via immunoSEQ multiplex PCR; TCRdb's table is partial and in-frame only. The table has 850,000 to 1,200,000 clones, around four fifths seen once; the top ten hold about 1.4%. As regards this clone: Antigen specificity is unknown.

The sequence came from a man in his late teens or twenties in good health. V and J are TRBV7-9 and TRBJ2-1; D gene uncertain. The material sequenced was memory CD4+ T cells sorted from blood. Subset defined: CD45RA-negative fraction. CDR3 bases: TGTGCCAGCAGCTTAAAGGACCCTTACAATGAGCAGTTCTTC. It is translated as CASSLKDPYNEQFF.